This T cell receptor beta chain was sequenced for a study of blood T cells in healthy people across ages. CDR3 length equals 14 residues. From germline, CDR1 is SQVTM and CDR2 ANQGSEA. The V gene lost 4 bases and the J gene lost 5 bases, with 14 bases spanning the gap. Then a second PCR, running about 7 to 11 cycles, was carried out with a sample-barcoded 5' primer and a J-beta primer mix. One entry per CDR3 protein results from TCRdb running MiXCR on the 5' RACE reads. The data show some 730,000 distinct CDR3 sequences, approximately 21% seen once. The specimen sequenced was blood. This chain connects TRBV29-1 to TRBJ1-4; D gene ambiguous. This clonotype was obtained from a man in his 70s in good health. The CDR3 nucleotides are TGCAGCGTTGTTATCGGCAGTTCAAATGAAAAACTGTTTTTT. Translated, it gives CSVVIGSSNEKLFF.